This passage covers 15 T cell receptor beta chains from one sample sequenced in a study of metastatic and nonmetastatic thyroid tumors. Each patient went into thyroid surgery without having received any treatment. TCRdb reanalyzed the PCR reads via MiXCR. The table records 13,000 or so clones, 23% of them present only once. Sequencing was done on a sample of adjacent normal tissue. These receptors came from a female donor with papillary thyroid cancer or a benign thyroid nodule (not recorded which). Some clones in this sample may be carry-over from other donors' samples.

This clone occurred a few times. Compared with germline, one end of the junction differs, possibly owing to a read error. The genes are TRBV15 and TRBJ2-1; D is possibly TRBD2 (6 bases). Germline assignment: CDR1 LNHNV and CDR2 YYDKDF (reference sequence). There are 17 residues in the CDR3. The CDR3 DNA reads TGTGCCACAAGCAGACCCTGGACTAACGGGAGCTACAATGAGCAGTTCTTC. It codes for CATSRPWTNGSYNEQFF. The full variable domain, rest sourced from reference TRBV15 and TRBJ2-1, is DAMVIQNPRYQVTQFGKPVTLSCSQTLNHNVMYWYQQKSSQAPKLLFHYYDKDFNNEADTPDNFQSRRPNTSFCFLDIRSPGLGDTAMYLCATSRPWTNGSYNEQFFGPGTRLTVL.

By share of the sample, this clone is medium-sized. This chain links TRBV20-1 with TRBJ1-2; 9 bases line up with TRBD1. The junction had 1 base not matched to a gene; V was cut back by 0 bases and J by 8 bases. CDR1 DFQATT and CDR2 SNEGSKA come from the germline V gene (reference sequence). This CDR3 has 12 amino acids. CDR3 region: CSARDDRGGYTF. As DNA, the CDR3 is TGCAGTGCTAGAGACGACAGGGGGGGCTACACCTTC.

In this sample, this clone turned up many times. This chain uses TRBV5-6 with TRBJ1-2, with D tentatively TRBD1 (6 bases). The V end was cut by 4 bases, the J end by 5 bases, with 12 bases between. This CDR3 is 13 amino acids long. The V gene's germline CDR1 is SGHDT and CDR2 YYEEEE. The CDR3 DNA sequence: TGTGCCAGCAGCCGTACAGGGCCTTATGGCTACACCTTC. Translating it yields CASSRTGPYGYTF.

In its sample, this clone was seen once. CDR3 region: CASSPGQNSYNEQFF. DNA of the CDR3: TGCGCCAGCAGCCCGGGACAGAACTCCTACAATGAGCAGTTCTTC. This chain links TRBV5-1 with TRBJ2-1; 7 bases agree with TRBD1. Germline CDR1 is SGHRS and CDR2 is YFSETQ. Losses at the gene ends were 4 bases for V and 0 bases for J; bases not matched to a gene: 4. The CDR3 sequence is 15 residues long.

V usage is TRBV20-1 and J usage is TRBJ2-6, with D hard to call. The CDR3 sequence is 12 residues long. Germline assignment: CDR1 DFQATT and CDR2 SNEGSKA (reference sequence). Trimming cost V 7 bases and J 0 bases, with 4 bases left between them. The CDR3 DNA sequence: TGCAGTGGGTTCTCTGGGGCCAACGTCCTGACTTTC. This sequence encodes CSGFSGANVLTF.

This clone was recorded a few times. The rearrangement links TRBV5-1 to TRBJ2-7; perhaps TRBD2 as D (6 bases). With 0 bases removed from V and 0 bases from J, the gap between germline ends came to 10 bases. This CDR3 has 15 residues. Germline V gene data show CDR1 as SGHRS and CDR2 as YFSETQ. The CDR3: CASSLAGGNSYEQYV. The CDR3 DNA follows: TGCGCCAGCAGCTTGGCCGGGGGTAACTCCTACGAGCAGTACGTC.

The table lists this clone with many counts. This sequence may be a read error, since a much larger clone differs from it by one base. The chain recombines TRBV28 with TRBJ2-3, with D unresolved. The J call may not be correct, given that the DNA end is closer to TRBJ1-5. CDR1 and CDR2 (germline): MDHEN, SYDVKM. CDR3 length: 13 residues. In DNA form, the CDR3 reads TGTGCCAGCAGGGTCCCGGGCACAGATACGCAGCATTTT. It codes for CASRVPGTDTQHF.

This rearrangement joins TRBV20-1 to TRBJ2-1, with 7 bases fitting TRBD2. Per germline, CDR1 DFQATT and CDR2 SNEGSKA (reference sequence). Trimming at V came to 0 bases and at J to 5 bases, leaving 7 bases not matched to a gene. There are 15 residues in the CDR3. The CDR3 DNA follows: TGCAGTGCTAGAGATCATAGACTAGCCCACAATGAGCAGTTCTTC. Translation: CSARDHRLAHNEQFF.

This clone was detected ten times or more. The rearrangement uses TRBV7-2 and TRBJ2-7; 8 bases map to TRBD1. CDR1 and CDR2 from the germline V gene are SGHTA and FQGNSA. This CDR3 has 14 residues. V trimming: 2 bases; J trimming: 1 base; junction bases outside the gene matches: 1. The CDR3, as DNA: TGTGCCAGCAGCTTAACAGGGGGGTCCTACGAGCAGTACTTC. It specifies CASSLTGGSYEQYF.

This clone turned up a few times. The CDR3 is CASSSPAVSSYNSPLHF. CDR3 in DNA: TGTGCCAGCAGTTCGCCCGCGGTGAGCTCCTATAATTCACCCCTCCACTTT. This chain connects TRBV6-5 to TRBJ1-6; D is ambiguous. The CDR3 spans 17 residues. V was clipped by 4 bases and J by 0 bases, with 13 bases between them. In germline, CDR1 is MNHEY, CDR2 SVGAGI.

This clone was picked up a small number of times. In DNA form, the CDR3 reads TGCGCCAGCAGCTTGGGGCAGGGATTGACCTACGAGCAGTACTTC. Its translation: CASSLGQGLTYEQYF. This chain links TRBV5-1 with TRBJ2-7, with a weak D call TRBD1 (5 bases). With 0 bases removed from V and 2 bases from J, the gap between germline ends came to 12 bases. This CDR3 has 15 amino acids. Looked up from germline, CDR1 is SGHRS and CDR2 is YFSETQ. Full variable domain (outside the CDR3, taken from reference TRBV5-1 and TRBJ2-7): KAGVTQTPRYLIKTRGQQVTLSCSPISGHRSVSWYQQTPGQGLQFLFEYFSETQRNKGNFPGRFSGRQFSNSRSEMNVSTLELGDSALYLCASSLGQGLTYEQYFGPGTRLTVT.

This clone was observed a few times. V is TRBV7-2 and J is TRBJ2-7, with 8 bases that match TRBD2. The germline V gene encodes CDR1 SGHTA and CDR2 FQGNSA. The CDR3 is 14 amino acids. After removal of 5 bases from V and 3 bases from J, the junction contained 6 bases not matched to a gene. CDR3 DNA sequence: TGTGCCAGCAGCCTTAGCGGGATAAGCTACGAGCAGTACTTC. The encoded protein is CASSLSGISYEQYF.

This clone appeared a few times. The V call is TRBV28, the J call TRBJ2-7; D gene unclear. Per germline, CDR1 MDHEN and CDR2 SYDVKM. This CDR3 region has 14 residues. Trimming shortened V by 3 bases and J by 3 bases, and 12 bases separated the two germline ends. The DNA of the CDR3 is TGTGCCAGCAGTTTGGGCCAGAATGACTACGAGCAGTACTTC. As protein: CASSLGQNDYEQYF.

This clone occurred many times. The chain carries TRBV7-9 and TRBJ2-7; perhaps TRBD1 as D (6 bases). V lost 5 bases to trimming and J lost 3 bases, with 17 bases between them. Germline V gives CDR1 SEHNR, CDR2 FQNEAQ (reference sequence). The CDR3 is made up of 15 amino acids. CDR3 sequence (DNA): TGTGCCAGCAGCGTGGACAGCCGGCCCCTCTACGAGCAGTACTTC. Translation gives CASSVDSRPLYEQYF.

Within the sample, this clone is medium-sized (0.01 to 0.1%). The genes are TRBV19 and TRBJ1-3; TRBD1 matches 12 bases. V lost 5 bases, J lost 4 bases, and 12 bases stayed unmatched. The CDR3 sequence is 18 residues long. Germline values: CDR1 LNHDA, CDR2 SQIVND (reference sequence). The CDR3 loop is CASSVGTGGEDYGNTIYF. As DNA, the CDR3 is TGTGCCAGTAGTGTGGGGACAGGGGGCGAGGATTACGGAAACACCATATATTTT. Together with reference TRBV19 and TRBJ1-3, the CDR3 gives the full variable domain: DGGITQSPKYLFRKEGQNVTLSCEQNLNHDAMYWYRQDPGQGLRLIYYSQIVNDFQKGDIAEGYSVSREKKESFPLTVTSAQKNPTAFYLCASSVGTGGEDYGNTIYFGEGSWLTVV.